The source of this TCR beta chain is a study of blood T cell repertoires in COVID-19. Study context: The United States, Italy and Spain provided the acute and convalescent COVID-19 samples. PBMCs, B-cell-depleted T cells, or T cells provided the cDNA or gDNA that made up the material.

Authors' data handling: Reference gene primer amplification in the assay estimated nucleated cell counts. Assay used: immunoSEQ multiplex PCR; TCRdb lists only in-frame clones, some missing. The D gene and trimming were derived from the DNA, and the V and J assignments and clone size from that table. The table shows about 150,000 clones, with more than 80% occurring only once. This receptor was obtained from a woman aged 40 to 50 with acute or convalescent COVID-19. Sequenced material: peripheral blood.

The CDR3 DNA reads as TGTGCCTGGAGTCGGGGGGCAGTAAGGAATGAGCAGTTCTTC. This codes for CAWSRGAVRNEQFF. The V call is TRBV30, the J call TRBJ2-1, with D perhaps TRBD2 (7 bases). The V end lost 2 bases, the J end lost 7 bases, and 15 bases lay between the germline ends. The CDR3 spans 14 residues. CDR1 is GTSNPN and CDR2 is SVGIG in the germline V gene (reference sequence). The full variable domain, completed using reference TRBV30 and TRBJ2-1, is SQTIHQWPATLVQPVGSPLSLECTVEGTSNPNLYWYRQAAGRGLQLLFYSVGIGQISSEVPQNLSASRPQDRQFILSSKKLLLSDSGFYLCAWSRGAVRNEQFFGPGTRLTVL.